This T cell receptor (beta chain) was sequenced in a study of Graves' ophthalmopathy and Graves' hyperthyroidism (dated by TCRdb to the late 2010s). General notes on the study: Hyperthyroidism was defined as stable when no progression to ophthalmopathy occurred within 18 months of follow-up. To tell Graves' ophthalmopathy apart from Graves' hyperthyroidism, and to predict which patients would progress to ophthalmopathy, the study relied on TCR beta repertoire signatures. In total, 135 blood samples were TCR-sequenced: under 45 ophthalmopathy, roughly 80 hyperthyroidism and 17 hyperthyroidism-to-ophthalmopathy patients. To explore V-J signatures that distinguish ophthalmopathy from hyperthyroidism, a discovery set of 100 patients was enrolled, made up of roughly 41 with ophthalmopathy and some 60 with stable hyperthyroidism. An independent validation cohort was composed of roughly 18 hyperthyroidism patients and around 16 patients who later progressed from hyperthyroidism to ophthalmopathy. T-cell repertoires of thyroid tissue and blood were compared in several hyperthyroidism patients. Following sample collection, hyperthyroidism patients were given methimazole at a starting dose of 30 mg daily, and ophthalmopathy patients were given high-dose intravenous methylprednisolone.

Summary of the overall study and its limitations: Most of the expanded thyroid clonotypes with a frequency above 0.001 were also detected in blood, and it was suggested that the thyroid immune response may be reflected by blood repertoires. Sample size was not predetermined statistically, and investigators were not blinded to group allocation. In cross-validation, the 13-signature model distinguished ophthalmopathy from stable hyperthyroidism with approximately 90% sensitivity and around 83% specificity, while in the test set the corresponding values were about 80% and 75%. In validation, the model predicted ophthalmopathy progression with more than 70% sensitivity and approximately 78% specificity; about a dozen predicted patients were CT-confirmed with GO in a median of 6.5 months.

CDR1 and CDR2 are drawn from the germline V gene: SNHLY, FYNNEI. From cysteine to phenylalanine, the CDR3 is 12 amino acids long. The retained sequence is limited to the CDR3, 36 bases, with the frame set at the first base. The junction carries 12 bases between V and J, which are trimmed by 6 bases and 6 bases respectively. Hyperthyroidism patients were newly diagnosed, with disease duration under 2 months, and aged 18 to 65 years. Anyone with other autoimmune diseases, uncontrolled infections, pregnancy or lactation was excluded from the study. Clinical symptoms, serum thyroxine, TRAb, thyroid ultrasound and orbital computed tomography formed the basis of the diagnosis. Total RNA was extracted using Trizol reagent, and RNA quality was checked on an Agilent 2100 Bioanalyzer. For repertoire sequencing, TCR beta CDR3 regions were amplified from RNA transcripts. A first-round RT-PCR used HTBI primers with the Qiagen OneStep RT-PCR kit, followed by a second-round multiplex PCR, size selection and purification. The libraries underwent paired-end sequencing with 100 bp reads on an Illumina HiSeq2000. The published analysis was carried out like this. SOAPnuke was used to process the reads, throwing out any read that had adapters, had uncalled bases, had a mean Phred below 15, or lacked an exact constant-primer or identifier match. COPE v1.2.5 was used to merge high-quality paired reads. Clonotypes were defined as unique nucleotide sequences and were aligned to IMGT TRB V, D and J references using MiTCR v1.1. Only V-J combinations with frequency above 0.0001 were analysed, covering around 99% of repertoires. A TCR clonal expansion and chaos score per V-J combination was defined as the ratio of F50 clonal expansion to chaos observed in the TCRdist matrix. Welch's t-statistics and random forest were used to narrow the features down to more than 10 V-J combinations, which were then fed into a naive Bayes classifier. Thyroid-blood repertoire similarity was quantified with the Morisita-Horn index. The public reads were quality trimmed at Q25 with fastp and then assembled into clones with MiXCR by TCRdb, keeping productive beta chains. Records with the same CDR3 protein are collapsed into one entry carrying the most frequent genes and DNA. The V and J calls and clone size come from TCRdb's table, not from the authors' own analysis. In all, the sample holds around 1,000,000 distinct CDR3 sequences, and roughly two fifths of those were seen once. The ten biggest clones cover around 10% of the sample.

Notes on this clonotype: Its recognized antigen is unknown. One base away there is no much larger clone; base qualities are not given.

The source is an adult man with Graves' hyperthyroidism. The chain is made from TRBV2 and TRBJ2-7; the D gene remains uncertain. What was sequenced was peripheral blood or thyroid tissue (not recorded which). The bases are TGTGCCAGCAGCTTATCCGACTGCGAGCAGTACTTC. Translated, it gives CASSLSDCEQYF.